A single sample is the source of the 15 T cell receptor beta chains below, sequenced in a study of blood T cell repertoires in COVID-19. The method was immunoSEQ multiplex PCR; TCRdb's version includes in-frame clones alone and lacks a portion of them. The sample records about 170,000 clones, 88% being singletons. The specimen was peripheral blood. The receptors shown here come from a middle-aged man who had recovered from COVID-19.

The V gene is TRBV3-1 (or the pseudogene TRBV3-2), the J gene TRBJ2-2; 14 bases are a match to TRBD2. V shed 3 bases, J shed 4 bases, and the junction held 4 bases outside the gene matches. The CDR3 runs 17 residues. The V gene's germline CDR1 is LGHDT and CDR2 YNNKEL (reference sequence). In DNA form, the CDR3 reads TGTGCCAGCAGCCATGGTGGGACTAGCGGGAGCACCGGGGAGCTGTTTTTT. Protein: CASSHGGTSGSTGELFF.

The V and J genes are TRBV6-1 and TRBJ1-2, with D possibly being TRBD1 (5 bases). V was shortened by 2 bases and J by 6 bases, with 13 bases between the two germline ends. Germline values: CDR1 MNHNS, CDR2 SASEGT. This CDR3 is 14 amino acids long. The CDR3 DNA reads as TGTGCCAGCAGTGAACAAAGGGGTACCCATGGCTACACCTTC. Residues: CASSEQRGTHGYTF.

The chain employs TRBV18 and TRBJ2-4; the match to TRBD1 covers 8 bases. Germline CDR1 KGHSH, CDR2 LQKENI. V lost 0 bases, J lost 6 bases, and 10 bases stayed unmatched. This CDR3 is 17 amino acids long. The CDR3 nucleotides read TGTGCCAGCTCACCACCTCTGCGACAGGGGCGCGGAAACATTCAGTACTTC. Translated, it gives CASSPPLRQGRGNIQYF.

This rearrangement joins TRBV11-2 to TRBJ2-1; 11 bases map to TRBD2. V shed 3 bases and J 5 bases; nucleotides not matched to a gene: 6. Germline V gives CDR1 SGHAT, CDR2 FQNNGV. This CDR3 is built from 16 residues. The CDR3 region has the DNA TGTGCCAGCAGCTTTAACCGACTAGCGGGAAACAATGAGCAGTTCTTC. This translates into CASSFNRLAGNNEQFF.

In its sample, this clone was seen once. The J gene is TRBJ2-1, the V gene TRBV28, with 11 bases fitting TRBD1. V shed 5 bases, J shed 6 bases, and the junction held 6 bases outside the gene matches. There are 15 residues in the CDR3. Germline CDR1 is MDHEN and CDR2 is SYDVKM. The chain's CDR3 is CASSLWGQGVNEQFF. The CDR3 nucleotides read TGTGCCAGCAGTCTGTGGGGACAGGGGGTCAATGAGCAGTTCTTC.

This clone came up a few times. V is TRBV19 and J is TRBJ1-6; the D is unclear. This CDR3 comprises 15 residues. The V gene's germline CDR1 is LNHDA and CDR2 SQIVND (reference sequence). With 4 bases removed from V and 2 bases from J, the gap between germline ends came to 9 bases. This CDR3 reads CASSTVSTYNSPLHF. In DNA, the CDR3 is TGTGCCAGTAGTACCGTGTCTACCTATAATTCACCCCTCCACTTT.

The CDR3 here is CASSLGQGMNTEAFF. In DNA form, the CDR3 reads TGTGCCAGCAGCTTAGGGCAGGGAATGAACACTGAAGCTTTCTTT. This rearrangement joins TRBV7-2 to TRBJ1-1, with D perhaps TRBD1 (5 bases). CDR1 is SGHTA and CDR2 is FQGNSA in the germline V gene. This CDR3 spans 15 amino acids. Trimming cost V 1 base and J 0 bases, with 9 bases left between them.

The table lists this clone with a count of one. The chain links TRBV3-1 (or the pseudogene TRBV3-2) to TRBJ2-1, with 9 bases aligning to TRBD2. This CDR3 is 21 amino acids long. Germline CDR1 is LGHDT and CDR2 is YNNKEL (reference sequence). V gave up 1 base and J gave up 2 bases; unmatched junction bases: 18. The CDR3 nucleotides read TGTGCCAGCAGCCAAGGGATGGGGGGGTATGTGACTAGCGGTACCTACAATGAGCAGTTCTTC. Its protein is CASSQGMGGYVTSGTYNEQFF.

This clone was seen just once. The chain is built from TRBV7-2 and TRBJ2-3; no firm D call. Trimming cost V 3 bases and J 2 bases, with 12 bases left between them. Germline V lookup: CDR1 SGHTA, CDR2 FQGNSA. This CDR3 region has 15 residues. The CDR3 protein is CASSFMRGPTDTQYF. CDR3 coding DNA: TGTGCCAGCAGCTTTATGCGTGGTCCCACAGATACGCAGTATTTT. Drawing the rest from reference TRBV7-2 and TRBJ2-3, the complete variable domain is GAGVSQSPSNKVTEKGKDVELRCDPISGHTALYWYRQSLGQGLEFLIYFQGNSAPDKSGLPSDRFSAERTGGSVSTLTIQRTQQEDSAVYLCASSFMRGPTDTQYFGPGTRLTVL.

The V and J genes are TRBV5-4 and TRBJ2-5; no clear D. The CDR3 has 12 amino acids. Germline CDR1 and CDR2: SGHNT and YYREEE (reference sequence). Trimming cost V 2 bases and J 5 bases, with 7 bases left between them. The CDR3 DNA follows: TGTGCCAGCAGCTTTGCGCTGGAGACCCAGTACTTC. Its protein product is CASSFALETQYF.

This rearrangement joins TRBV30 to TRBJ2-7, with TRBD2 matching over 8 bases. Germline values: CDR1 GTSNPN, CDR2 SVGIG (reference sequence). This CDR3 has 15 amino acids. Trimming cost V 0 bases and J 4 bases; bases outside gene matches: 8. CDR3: CAWSVAGAWGYEQYF. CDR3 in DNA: TGTGCCTGGAGTGTAGCGGGGGCCTGGGGGTACGAGCAGTACTTC.

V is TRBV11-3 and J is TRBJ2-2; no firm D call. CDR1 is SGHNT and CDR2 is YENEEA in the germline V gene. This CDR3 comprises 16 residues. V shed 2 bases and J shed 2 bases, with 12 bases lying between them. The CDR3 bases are TGTGCCAGCAGCTTAAATAGTCTTGCCAACACCGGGGAGCTGTTTTTT. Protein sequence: CASSLNSLANTGELFF.

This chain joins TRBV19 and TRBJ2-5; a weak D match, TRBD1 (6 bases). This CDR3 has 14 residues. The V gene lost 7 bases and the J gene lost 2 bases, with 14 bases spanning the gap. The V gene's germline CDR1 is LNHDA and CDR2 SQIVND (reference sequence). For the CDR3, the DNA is TGTGCCAGTAATTATGGGGGCTCTCAAGAGACCCAGTACTTC. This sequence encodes CASNYGGSQETQYF.

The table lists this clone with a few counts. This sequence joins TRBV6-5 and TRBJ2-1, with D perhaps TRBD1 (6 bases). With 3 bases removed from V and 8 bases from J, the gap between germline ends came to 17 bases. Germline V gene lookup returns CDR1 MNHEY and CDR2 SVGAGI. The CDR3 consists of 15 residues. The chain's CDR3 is CASSYRTRGSDEQFF. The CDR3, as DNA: TGTGCCAGCAGTTATCGAACAAGGGGGTCTGATGAGCAGTTCTTC.

Here the CDR3 reads CSVEGTAYEQYF. The CDR3 DNA is TGCAGCGTTGAAGGTACAGCCTACGAGCAGTACTTC. V gene TRBV29-1 combines with J gene TRBJ2-7, with no clear D. CDR3 length equals 12 residues. Per germline, CDR1 SQVTM and CDR2 ANQGSEA. The V end was cut by 1 base, the J end by 2 bases, with 6 bases between.